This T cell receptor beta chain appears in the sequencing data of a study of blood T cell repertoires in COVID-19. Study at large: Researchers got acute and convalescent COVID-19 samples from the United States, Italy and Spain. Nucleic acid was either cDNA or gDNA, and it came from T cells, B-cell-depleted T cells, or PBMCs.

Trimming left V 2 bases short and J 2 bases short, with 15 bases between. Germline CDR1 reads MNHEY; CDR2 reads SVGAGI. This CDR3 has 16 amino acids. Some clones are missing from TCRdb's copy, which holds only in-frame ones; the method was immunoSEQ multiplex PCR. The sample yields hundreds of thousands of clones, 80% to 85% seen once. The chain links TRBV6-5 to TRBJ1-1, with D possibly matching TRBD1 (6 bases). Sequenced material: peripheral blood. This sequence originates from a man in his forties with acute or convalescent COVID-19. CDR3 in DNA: TGTGCCAGCAGTTACACGCGTTTCAGGGGAAACACTGAAGCTTTCTTT. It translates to CASSYTRFRGNTEAFF.